Detailed here is one TCR beta chain. The data stem from a study of blood T cell repertoires in COVID-19. Study context: Acute-phase and convalescent COVID-19 samples originated in the United States, Italy and Spain. T cells, B-cell-depleted T cells, or PBMCs supplied cDNA or gDNA.

Repertoires were generated with immunoSEQ multiplex PCR, while TCRdb's copy carries only in-frame clones and drops some. In the table there are 100,000 to 150,000 clones, roughly 79% of which are singletons. This TCR came from a human donor in a cohort sampled during active COVID-19. The sequenced material came from peripheral blood.

CDR3 in amino acids: CASSQVAGRRFGEQFF. The CDR3 DNA sequence: TGTGCCAGCAGCCAAGTGGCGGGGAGGCGGTTTGGTGAGCAGTTCTTC. V gene TRBV3-1 (or the pseudogene TRBV3-2) combines with J gene TRBJ2-1, with D maybe TRBD2 (6 bases). Trimming stripped 1 base from V and 9 bases from J, with 19 bases between. Germline lookup yields CDR1 LGHDT and CDR2 YNNKEL (reference sequence). The CDR3 sequence is 16 residues long.